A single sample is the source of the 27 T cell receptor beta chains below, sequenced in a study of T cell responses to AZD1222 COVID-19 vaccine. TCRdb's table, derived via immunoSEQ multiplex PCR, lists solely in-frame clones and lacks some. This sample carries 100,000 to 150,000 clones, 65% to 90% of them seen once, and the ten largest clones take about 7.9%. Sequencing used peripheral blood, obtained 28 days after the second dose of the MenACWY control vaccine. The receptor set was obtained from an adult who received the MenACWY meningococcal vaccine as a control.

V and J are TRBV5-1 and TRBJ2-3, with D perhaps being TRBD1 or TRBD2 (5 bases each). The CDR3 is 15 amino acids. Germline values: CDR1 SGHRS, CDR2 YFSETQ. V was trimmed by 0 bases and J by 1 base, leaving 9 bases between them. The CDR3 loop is CASSLARDGTDTQYF. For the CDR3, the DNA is TGCGCCAGCAGCTTGGCCCGGGACGGCACAGATACGCAGTATTTT.

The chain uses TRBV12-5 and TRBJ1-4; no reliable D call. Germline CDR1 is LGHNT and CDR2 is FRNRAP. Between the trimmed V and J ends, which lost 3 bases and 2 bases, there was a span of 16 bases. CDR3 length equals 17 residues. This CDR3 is CASGFLSGHSTNEKLFF. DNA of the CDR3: TGTGCTAGTGGTTTTCTATCTGGGCATTCGACTAATGAAAAACTGTTTTTT.

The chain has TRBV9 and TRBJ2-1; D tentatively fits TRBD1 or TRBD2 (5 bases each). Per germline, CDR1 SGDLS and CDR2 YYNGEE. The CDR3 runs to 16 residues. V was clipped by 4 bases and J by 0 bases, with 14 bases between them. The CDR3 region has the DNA TGTGCCAGCAGCCCTCGGGACCGGAGCTCCTACAATGAGCAGTTCTTC. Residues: CASSPRDRSSYNEQFF.

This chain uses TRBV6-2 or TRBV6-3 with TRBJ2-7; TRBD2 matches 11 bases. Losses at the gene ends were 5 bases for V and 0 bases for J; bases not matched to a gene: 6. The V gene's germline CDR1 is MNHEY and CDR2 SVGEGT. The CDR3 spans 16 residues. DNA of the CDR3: TGTGCCAGCAGTCCCCCCGGGACTAGCGGCTCCTACGAGCAGTACTTC. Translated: CASSPPGTSGSYEQYF.

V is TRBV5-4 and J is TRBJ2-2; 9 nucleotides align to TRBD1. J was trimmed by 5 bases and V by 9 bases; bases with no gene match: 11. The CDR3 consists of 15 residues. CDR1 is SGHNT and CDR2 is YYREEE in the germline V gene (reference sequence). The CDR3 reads CATAEGTGQTGELFF. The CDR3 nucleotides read TGTGCCACCGCGGAAGGGACAGGGCAGACCGGGGAGCTGTTTTTT.

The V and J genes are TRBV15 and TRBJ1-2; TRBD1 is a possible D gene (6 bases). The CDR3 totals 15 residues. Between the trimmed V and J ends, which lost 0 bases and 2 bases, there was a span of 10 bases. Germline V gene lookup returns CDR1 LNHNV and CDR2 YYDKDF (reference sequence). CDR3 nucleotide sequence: TGTGCCACCAGCAGAGAAACTGACAGGAACTATGGCTACACCTTC. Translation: CATSRETDRNYGYTF.

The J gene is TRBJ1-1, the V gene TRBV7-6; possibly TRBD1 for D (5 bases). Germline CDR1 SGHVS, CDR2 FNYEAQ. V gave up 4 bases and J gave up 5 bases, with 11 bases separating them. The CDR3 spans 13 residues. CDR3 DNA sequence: TGTGCCAGCAGCTCCAGGGTAGGGACTGAAGCTTTCTTT. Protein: CASSSRVGTEAFF.

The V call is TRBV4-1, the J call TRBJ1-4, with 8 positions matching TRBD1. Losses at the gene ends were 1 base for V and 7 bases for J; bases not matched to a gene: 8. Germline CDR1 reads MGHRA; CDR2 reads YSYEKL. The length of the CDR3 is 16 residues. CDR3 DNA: TGCGCCAGCAGCCAAGTTCAGGGGGCTATCGGTGAAAAACTGTTTTTT. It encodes CASSQVQGAIGEKLFF.

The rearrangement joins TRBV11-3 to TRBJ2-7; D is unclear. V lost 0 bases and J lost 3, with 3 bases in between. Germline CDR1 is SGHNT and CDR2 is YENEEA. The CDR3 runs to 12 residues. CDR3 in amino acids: CASSLEGYEQYF. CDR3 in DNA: TGTGCCAGCAGCTTAGAGGGCTACGAGCAGTACTTC.

CDR3: CASRQDPFYNSPLHF. For the CDR3, the DNA is TGTGCCAGCAGACAGGACCCCTTTTATAATTCACCCCTCCACTTT. V and J are TRBV5-5 and TRBJ1-6, with D perhaps matching TRBD1 (5 bases). Germline V gene lookup returns CDR1 SGHKS and CDR2 YYEKEE (reference sequence). Between the trimmed V and J ends, which lost 5 bases and 4 bases, there was a span of 13 bases. The CDR3 sequence is 15 residues long.

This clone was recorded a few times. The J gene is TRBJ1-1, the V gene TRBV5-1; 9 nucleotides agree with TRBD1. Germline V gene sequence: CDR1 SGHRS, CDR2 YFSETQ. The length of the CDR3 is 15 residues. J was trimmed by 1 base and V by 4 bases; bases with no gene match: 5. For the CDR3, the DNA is TGCGCCAGCAGCCCGGGGGGACAGGGGAACACTGAAGCTTTCTTT. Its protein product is CASSPGGQGNTEAFF. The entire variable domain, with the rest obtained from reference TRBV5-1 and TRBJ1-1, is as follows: KAGVTQTPRYLIKTRGQQVTLSCSPISGHRSVSWYQQTPGQGLQFLFEYFSETQRNKGNFPGRFSGRQFSNSRSEMNVSTLELGDSALYLCASSPGGQGNTEAFFGQGTRLTVV.

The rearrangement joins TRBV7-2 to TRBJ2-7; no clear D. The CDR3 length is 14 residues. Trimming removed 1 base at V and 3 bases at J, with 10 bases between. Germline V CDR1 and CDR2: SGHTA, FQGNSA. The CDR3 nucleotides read TGTGCCAGCAGCTTAGATAGCCTGAACTACGAGCAGTACTTC. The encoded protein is CASSLDSLNYEQYF.

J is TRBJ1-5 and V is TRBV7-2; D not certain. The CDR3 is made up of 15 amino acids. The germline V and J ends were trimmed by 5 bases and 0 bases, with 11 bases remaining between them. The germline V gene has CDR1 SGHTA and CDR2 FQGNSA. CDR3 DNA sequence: TGTGCCAGCAGCGATCGGACGGGTAGCAATCAGCCCCAGCATTTT. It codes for CASSDRTGSNQPQHF.

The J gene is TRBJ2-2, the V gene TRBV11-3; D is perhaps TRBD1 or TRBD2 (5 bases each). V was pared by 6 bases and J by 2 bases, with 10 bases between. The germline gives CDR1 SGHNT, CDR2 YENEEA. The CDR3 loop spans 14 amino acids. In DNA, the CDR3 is TGTGCCAGCAGACGGGGACCTAACACCGGGGAGCTGTTTTTT. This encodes CASRRGPNTGELFF.

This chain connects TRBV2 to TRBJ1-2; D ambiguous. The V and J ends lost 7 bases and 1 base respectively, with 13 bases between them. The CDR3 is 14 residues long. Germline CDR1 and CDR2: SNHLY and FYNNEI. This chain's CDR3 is CASTLRADNYGYTF. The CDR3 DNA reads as TGTGCCAGCACCCTACGCGCAGATAACTATGGCTACACCTTC.

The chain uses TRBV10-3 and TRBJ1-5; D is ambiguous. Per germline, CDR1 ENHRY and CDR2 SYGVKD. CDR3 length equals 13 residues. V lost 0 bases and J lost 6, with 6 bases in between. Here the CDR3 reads CAISESTGQPQHF. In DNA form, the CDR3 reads TGTGCCATCAGTGAGTCAACGGGTCAGCCCCAGCATTTT.

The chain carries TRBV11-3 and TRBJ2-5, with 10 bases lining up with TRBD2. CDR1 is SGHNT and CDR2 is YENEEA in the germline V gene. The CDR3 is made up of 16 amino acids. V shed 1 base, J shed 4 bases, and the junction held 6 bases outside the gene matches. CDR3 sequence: CASSLASGSFGETQYF. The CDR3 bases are TGTGCCAGCAGCTTAGCTAGCGGGAGTTTTGGAGAGACCCAGTACTTC.

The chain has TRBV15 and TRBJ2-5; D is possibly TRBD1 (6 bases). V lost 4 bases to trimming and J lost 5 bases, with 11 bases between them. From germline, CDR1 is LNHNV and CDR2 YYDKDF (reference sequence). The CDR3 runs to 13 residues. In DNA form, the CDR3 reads TGTGCCACCAGCACAGGGGTTCGGGAGACCCAGTACTTC. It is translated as CATSTGVRETQYF.

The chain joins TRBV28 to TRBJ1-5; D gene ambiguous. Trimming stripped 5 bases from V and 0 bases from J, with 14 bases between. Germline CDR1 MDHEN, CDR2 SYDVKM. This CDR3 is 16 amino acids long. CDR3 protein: CASSGNGLGSNQPQHF. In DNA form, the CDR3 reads TGTGCCAGCAGTGGAAACGGCCTCGGTAGCAATCAGCCCCAGCATTTT.

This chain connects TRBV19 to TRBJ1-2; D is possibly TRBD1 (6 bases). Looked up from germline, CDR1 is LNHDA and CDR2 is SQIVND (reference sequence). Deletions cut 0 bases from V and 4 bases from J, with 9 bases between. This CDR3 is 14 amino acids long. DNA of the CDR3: TGTGCCAGTAGTATAGACACAGGGCTCTATGGCTACACCTTC. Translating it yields CASSIDTGLYGYTF.

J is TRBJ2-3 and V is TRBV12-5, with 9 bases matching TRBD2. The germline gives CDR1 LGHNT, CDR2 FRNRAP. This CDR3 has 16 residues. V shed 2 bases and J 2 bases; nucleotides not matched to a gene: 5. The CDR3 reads CASGLRLAGITDTQYF. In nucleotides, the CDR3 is TGTGCTAGTGGTTTGAGGCTAGCGGGAATCACAGATACGCAGTATTTT.

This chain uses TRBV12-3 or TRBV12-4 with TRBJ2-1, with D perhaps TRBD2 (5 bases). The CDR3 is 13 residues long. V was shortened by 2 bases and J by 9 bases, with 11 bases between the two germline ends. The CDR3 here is CASSLMRASEQFF. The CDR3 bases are TGTGCCAGCAGTTTAATGAGGGCAAGTGAGCAGTTCTTC.

This CDR3 is CASSPPGTGSGEQYF. The CDR3 region has the DNA TGTGCCAGTAGTCCCCCCGGGACAGGGTCGGGCGAGCAGTACTTC. The rearrangement uses TRBV19 and TRBJ2-7; 9 bases match TRBD1. The length of the CDR3 is 15 residues. The germline V gene encodes CDR1 LNHDA and CDR2 SQIVND (reference sequence). V shed 5 bases and J 6 bases; nucleotides not matched to a gene: 11.

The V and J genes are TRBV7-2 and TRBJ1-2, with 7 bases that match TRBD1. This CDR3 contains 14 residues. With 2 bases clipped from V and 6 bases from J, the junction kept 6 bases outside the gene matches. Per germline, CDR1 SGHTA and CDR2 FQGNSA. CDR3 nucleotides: TGTGCCAGCAGCTTAAGACAGGGTACAGATGGCTACACCTTC. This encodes CASSLRQGTDGYTF.

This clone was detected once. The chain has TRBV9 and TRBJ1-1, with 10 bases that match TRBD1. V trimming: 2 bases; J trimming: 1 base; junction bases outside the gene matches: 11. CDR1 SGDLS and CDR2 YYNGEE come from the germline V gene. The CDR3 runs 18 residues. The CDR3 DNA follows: TGTGCCAGCAGCGTTTTCAGTGGGACAGGGGTAGGGAACACTGAAGCTTTCTTT. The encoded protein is CASSVFSGTGVGNTEAFF. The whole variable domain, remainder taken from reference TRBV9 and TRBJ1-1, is DSGVTQTPKHLITATGQRVTLRCSPRSGDLSVYWYQQSLDQGLQFLIQYYNGEERAKGNILERFSAQQFPDLHSELNLSSLELGDSALYFCASSVFSGTGVGNTEAFFGQGTRLTVV.

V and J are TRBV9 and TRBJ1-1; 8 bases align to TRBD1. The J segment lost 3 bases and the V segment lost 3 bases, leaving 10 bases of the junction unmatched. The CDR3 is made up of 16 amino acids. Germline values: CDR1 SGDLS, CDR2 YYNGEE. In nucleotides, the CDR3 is TGTGCCAGCAGCGGAGGACAGGGTTCGTGGGACACTGAAGCTTTCTTT. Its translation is CASSGGQGSWDTEAFF.

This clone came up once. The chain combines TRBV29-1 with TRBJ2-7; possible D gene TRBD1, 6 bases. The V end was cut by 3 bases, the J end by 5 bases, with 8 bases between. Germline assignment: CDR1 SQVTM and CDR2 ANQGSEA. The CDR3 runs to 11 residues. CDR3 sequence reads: CSVDRGHEQYF. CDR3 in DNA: TGCAGCGTTGACAGGGGCCACGAGCAGTACTTC.